Each of the 23 T cell receptor beta chains below was sequenced from the same sample in a study of cytomegalovirus exposure and HLA in healthy donors. 60 Vbeta and 13 Jbeta primers were used in PCR. Repertoires were generated with immunoSEQ multiplex PCR, while TCRdb's copy carries only in-frame clones and drops some. This table holds 250,000 or so clones, about 93% found once. The specimen was PBMCs. The source of these receptors is a girl aged 2 to 10 in good health and CMV-seronegative.

The CDR3 DNA reads as TGCGCCAGCAGTGGGGGCGGGAGCGGCGAGACCCAGTACTTC. It encodes CASSGGGSGETQYF. The chain uses TRBV10-2 and TRBJ2-5, with 7 bases fitting TRBD2. V shed 4 bases and J 5 bases; nucleotides not matched to a gene: 7. This CDR3 comprises 14 residues. Germline CDR1 WSHSY, CDR2 SAAADI.

The genes are TRBV6-5 and TRBJ1-3, with no clear D. Germline CDR1 reads MNHEY; CDR2 reads SVGAGI. This CDR3 contains 13 residues. Deletions cut 6 bases from V and 4 bases from J, with 10 bases between. CDR3 coding DNA: TGTGCCAGCAGCTACGTCTACGGAAACACCATATATTTT. As protein: CASSYVYGNTIYF.

The chain employs TRBV10-3 and TRBJ2-3, with a possible D match to TRBD2 (7 bases). The CDR3 runs to 17 residues. V lost 4 bases and J 5 bases, leaving 22 bases between the germline ends. Germline V gene sequence: CDR1 ENHRY, CDR2 SYGVKD. Here the CDR3 DNA reads TGTGCCATCAGTGCACCTCTAAGGGGGAGGGCCTTAGATACGCAGTATTTT. Its translation is CAISAPLRGRALDTQYF.

J is TRBJ1-1 and V is TRBV14; 7 bases are a match to TRBD1. The V gene's germline CDR1 is SGHDN and CDR2 FVKESK. There are 14 residues in the CDR3. V trimming: 0 bases; J trimming: 4 bases; junction bases outside the gene matches: 2. CDR3 sequence reads: CASSQEQGSTEAFF. CDR3 DNA sequence: TGTGCCAGCAGCCAAGAACAGGGGTCCACTGAAGCTTTCTTT.

Points on this clone: Other DNA sequences in this specimen translate into the identical CDR3. The chain carries TRBV5-6 and TRBJ1-5; TRBD1 matches at 7 bases. Trimming removed 2 bases from V and 2 bases from J; junction bases left unmatched: 1. In germline, CDR1 is SGHDT, CDR2 YYEEEE. The CDR3 is made up of 14 amino acids. CDR3 sequence: CASSFGTGNQPQHF. CDR3 bases: TGTGCCAGCAGCTTCGGGACAGGCAATCAGCCCCAGCATTTT.

In the case of this clone: The germline gene is not matched at one end of the junction; a read error may be the cause. The chain couples TRBV7-9 to TRBJ2-5; 11 bases are shared with TRBD2. The germline V gene encodes CDR1 SEHNR and CDR2 FQNEAQ (reference sequence). There are 16 residues in the CDR3. The CDR3 loop reads CSSSFGLAGVQETQYF. CDR3 coding DNA: TGTTCCAGCAGTTTCGGACTAGCGGGCGTGCAAGAGACCCAGTACTTC.

J is TRBJ2-3 and V is TRBV6-1; 11 positions agree with TRBD2. V was pared by 5 bases and J by 2 bases, with 3 bases of the junction left unmatched. Germline CDR1 and CDR2: MNHNS and SASEGT. The CDR3 sequence is 15 residues long. CDR3: CASSIAGGVTDTQYF. CDR3 nucleotide sequence: TGTGCCAGCAGTATAGCGGGAGGGGTCACAGATACGCAGTATTTT.

The chain is built from TRBV27 and TRBJ1-1; possibly TRBD1 for D (6 bases). This CDR3 comprises 12 residues. V was trimmed by 6 bases and J by 9 bases, leaving 14 bases between them. Germline V lookup: CDR1 MNHEY, CDR2 SMNVEV (reference sequence). The CDR3 DNA follows: TGTGCCAGCAGCCCGGACAGAGGCAAAGCTTTCTTT. This sequence encodes CASSPDRGKAFF.

This rearrangement joins TRBV7-2 to TRBJ2-3; D possibly corresponds to TRBD2 (7 bases). The V gene lost 2 bases and the J gene lost 3 bases, with 18 bases spanning the gap. The length of the CDR3 is 17 residues. Germline assignment: CDR1 SGHTA and CDR2 FQGNSA. The CDR3 DNA follows: TGTGCCAGCAGCTTAACAAGAGGGGGAGGGAAGACAGATACGCAGTATTTT. Residues: CASSLTRGGGKTDTQYF.

This chain joins TRBV19 and TRBJ1-2, with D hard to call. V was clipped by 7 bases and J by 0 bases, with 21 bases between them. The CDR3 spans 17 residues. CDR1 LNHDA and CDR2 SQIVND come from the germline V gene (reference sequence). CDR3 sequence: CASIPGPIIPANYGYTF. CDR3 DNA sequence: TGTGCCAGTATACCGGGTCCAATAATACCCGCTAACTATGGCTACACCTTC.

The chain joins TRBV5-4 to TRBJ2-2; 11 bases are shared with TRBD1. Germline V lookup: CDR1 SGHNT, CDR2 YYREEE (reference sequence). The V and J ends lost 6 bases and 4 bases, in that order; junction bases with no gene match: 11. The CDR3 sequence is 17 residues long. The CDR3 coding sequence is TGTGCCAGCAACTCAAGAGGACAGGGGGCGACCACCGGGGAGCTGTTTTTT. Encoded protein: CASNSRGQGATTGELFF.

CDR3 region: CASGSGTVNTEAFF. The CDR3 bases are TGCGCCAGCGGGTCTGGGACAGTGAACACTGAAGCTTTCTTT. The chain couples TRBV5-1 to TRBJ1-1; 7 positions agree with TRBD1. Germline loops: CDR1 SGHRS, CDR2 YFSETQ. This CDR3 spans 14 amino acids. Trimming removed 7 bases from V and 0 bases from J; junction bases left unmatched: 6.

The chain joins TRBV9 to TRBJ2-3; 11 bases match TRBD2. This CDR3 comprises 15 residues. The germline CDR1 and CDR2 sequences are SGDLS and YYNGEE. V was pared by 2 bases and J by 1 base, with 0 bases of the junction left unmatched. In DNA form, the CDR3 reads TGTGCCAGCAGCGTTAGCGGGGGGGGCACAGATACGCAGTATTTT. It codes for CASSVSGGGTDTQYF.

The V and J genes are TRBV19 and TRBJ2-7; no clear D. The germline gives CDR1 LNHDA, CDR2 SQIVND (reference sequence). The CDR3 is 14 amino acids. V gave up 5 bases and J gave up 0 bases, with 11 bases separating them. CDR3 residues: CASSAWSDSYEQYF. CDR3 bases: TGTGCCAGTAGTGCGTGGTCCGACTCCTACGAGCAGTACTTC.

This chain connects TRBV10-2 to TRBJ1-1, with 9 bases that match TRBD1. Unmatched junction bases numbered 6, after V lost 6 bases and J lost 1 base. The V gene's germline CDR1 is WSHSY and CDR2 SAAADI. The CDR3 totals 15 residues. Written as DNA, the CDR3 is TGCGCCAGCAGGTCCGGACAGGGGACGAACACTGAAGCTTTCTTT. Its protein is CASRSGQGTNTEAFF.

The genes are TRBV30 and TRBJ2-7; TRBD1 matches at 9 bases. The CDR3 runs 13 residues. The trim removed 8 bases at V and 6 bases at J, leaving 11 bases unmatched. Per the germline V gene, CDR1 is GTSNPN and CDR2 is SVGIG (reference sequence). CDR3 in amino acids: CAPRTGVAGEQYF. CDR3 sequence (DNA): TGTGCCCCCAGGACAGGGGTGGCGGGCGAGCAGTACTTC.

CDR3 sequence reads: CAISDLSGELNTEAFF. The CDR3 nucleotides read TGTGCCATCAGTGATCTCTCAGGGGAACTGAACACTGAAGCTTTCTTT. The chain is built from TRBV10-3 and TRBJ1-1; a possible D gene is TRBD1 (6 bases). The germline CDR1 and CDR2 sequences are ENHRY and SYGVKD. This CDR3 spans 16 amino acids. Trimming left V 3 bases short and J 0 bases short, with 14 bases between.

The chain is built from TRBV28 and TRBJ1-5; D is uncertain. Germline CDR1 MDHEN, CDR2 SYDVKM. The CDR3 has 13 residues. V was cut by 3 bases and J by 6 bases, with 9 bases left in between. CDR3 DNA: TGTGCCAGCAGTTTTAGAGGGAGTCAGCCCCAGCATTTT. Translated, it gives CASSFRGSQPQHF.

The count of this clone is one. The chain combines TRBV11-1 with TRBJ1-1; a possible D gene is TRBD1 (5 bases). The V gene's germline CDR1 is SGHAT and CDR2 FQDESV (reference sequence). V lost 5 bases and J lost 2, with 12 bases in between. The CDR3 runs 14 residues. CDR3 sequence reads: CASSPGGTNTEAFF. DNA for the CDR3: TGTGCCAGCAGCCCGGGGGGTACCAACACTGAAGCTTTCTTT.

This rearrangement joins TRBV2 to TRBJ1-2, with TRBD1 matching 9 bases. V shed 7 bases, J shed 8 bases, and the junction held 8 bases outside the gene matches. Germline assignment: CDR1 SNHLY and CDR2 FYNNEI. This CDR3 is 13 amino acids long. CDR3 nucleotides: TGTGCCAGCACGGGACAGGGCCCAGGGGGCTACACCTTC. Its translation is CASTGQGPGGYTF.

V and J are TRBV12-2 and TRBJ1-2; the table calls TRBD1, which could not be checked here. TRBV12-2 is marked as a pseudogene. There are 15 residues in the CDR3. The CDR3, as DNA: TGTGCAAGTCGCGCCCGGGACAGTAAGAGCTATGGCTACACCTTC. Protein: CASRARDSKSYGYTF.

CDR3 loop: CAWRGEAVNTGELFF. DNA for the CDR3: TGTGCCTGGAGAGGGGAGGCAGTAAACACCGGGGAGCTGTTTTTT. The chain combines TRBV30 with TRBJ2-2, with D possibly matching TRBD2 (6 bases). There are 15 residues in the CDR3. Trimming shortened V by 3 bases and J by 2 bases, and 13 bases separated the two germline ends. Germline-derived CDR1 and CDR2 are GTSNPN and SVGIG (reference sequence). The variable domain in full, completed from reference TRBV30 and TRBJ2-2, reads SQTIHQWPATLVQPVGSPLSLECTVEGTSNPNLYWYRQAAGRGLQLLFYSVGIGQISSEVPQNLSASRPQDRQFILSSKKLLLSDSGFYLCAWRGEAVNTGELFFGEGSRLTVL.

The chain has TRBV15 and TRBJ2-5; 7 positions match TRBD2. This CDR3 comprises 15 residues. Germline CDR1 is LNHNV and CDR2 is YYDKDF (reference sequence). The trim removed 4 bases at V and 5 bases at J, leaving 10 bases unmatched. The DNA of the CDR3 is TGTGCCACCAGCAAACTGACTGCGGGGGTGGAGACCCAGTACTTC. Its translation: CATSKLTAGVETQYF.